A single sample is the source of the 8 T cell receptor beta chains below, sequenced in a study of blood T cell repertoires in COVID-19 (TCRdb year 2020). The library was generated by the immunoSEQ multiplex PCR assay. TCRdb limited this immuneACCESS table to in-frame rearrangements with V and J called. A share of clones is missing; checked studies link under half to unresolved V genes, and the rest is unexplained. The sample has under 60,000 clones on record, around nine tenths of them singletons. Around 6.4% of the sample comes from the top ten. Sequencing was done on a sample of peripheral blood. The receptors derive from an older woman with COVID-19, enrolled during active disease.

The chain recombines TRBV10-1 with TRBJ1-2; D is unresolved. From germline, CDR1 is WNHNN and CDR2 SYGVQD (reference sequence). The CDR3 runs to 14 residues. Trimming removed 4 bases from V and 7 bases from J, with 16 bases in between. The DNA for the CDR3 is TGCGCCAGCAGTGTTGTTTGGGAGCTGTCTGGCTACACCTTC. Amino acid sequence: CASSVVWELSGYTF.

This chain joins TRBV9 and TRBJ1-6; 9 bases are shared with TRBD1. The CDR3 runs to 16 residues. Unmatched junction bases numbered 4, after V lost 0 bases and J lost 6 bases. Germline loops: CDR1 SGDLS, CDR2 YYNGEE. Here the CDR3 DNA reads TGTGCCAGCAGCGTAGGACAGGGGGTCAGTAATTCACCCCTCCACTTT. It yields the protein CASSVGQGVSNSPLHF.

The rearrangement uses TRBV10-3 and TRBJ2-7, with 8 positions matching TRBD2. After removal of 2 bases from V and 7 bases from J, the junction contained 7 bases not matched to a gene. CDR3 length: 14 amino acids. Per the germline V gene, CDR1 is ENHRY and CDR2 is SYGVKD. The CDR3 region is CAISEGLAGGEQYF. CDR3 bases: TGTGCCATCAGTGAGGGACTAGCCGGGGGGGAGCAGTACTTC.

This chain connects TRBV19 to TRBJ1-1; 7 bases are a match to TRBD1. This CDR3 is built from 13 residues. Germline CDR1 is LNHDA and CDR2 is SQIVND (reference sequence). Unmatched junction bases numbered 2, after V lost 6 bases and J lost 1 base. CDR3 amino acids: CASRRTGNTEAFF. The CDR3 DNA sequence: TGTGCCAGTAGGAGGACAGGGAACACTGAAGCTTTCTTT.

The chain recombines TRBV30 with TRBJ2-7; TRBD1 might be the D (5 bases). Germline V gene sequence: CDR1 GTSNPN, CDR2 SVGIG (reference sequence). This CDR3 is built from 15 residues. Trimming cost V 0 bases and J 2 bases, with 14 bases left between them. The CDR3 DNA is TGTGCCTGGAGTGTATCCGGGCCAGGGACCTACGAGCAGTACTTC. It specifies CAWSVSGPGTYEQYF.

There are a few counts of this clone. The chain uses TRBV24-1 and TRBJ2-3; no clear D gene. The germline V gene has CDR1 KGHDR and CDR2 SFDVKD. V lost 4 bases to trimming and J lost 4 bases, with 17 bases between them. The CDR3 covers 16 residues. The CDR3 nucleotides read TGTGCCACCAGTGACCGCCGGAGCCGCCGACCAGATACGCAGTATTTT. This encodes CATSDRRSRRPDTQYF.

J is TRBJ2-1 and V is TRBV7-3; D is uncertain. Germline loops: CDR1 SGHTA, CDR2 FQGTGA. The length of the CDR3 is 12 residues. The V end was cut by 2 bases, the J end by 9 bases, with 8 bases between. The CDR3 here is CASSLHLREQFF. The CDR3 DNA reads as TGTGCCAGCAGCTTACATCTACGTGAGCAGTTCTTC.

This chain uses TRBV7-2 with TRBJ2-1; TRBD2 matches 8 bases. The CDR3 is 15 residues long. V shed 0 bases and J 10 bases; nucleotides not matched to a gene: 8. Germline V gene lookup returns CDR1 SGHTA and CDR2 FQGNSA. The CDR3 region has the DNA TGTGCCAGCAGCTTAGCGACTAGCGCCCCTCGGGAGCAGTTCTTC. This encodes CASSLATSAPREQFF.